This record concerns one T cell receptor beta chain sequence. The antigen is not known. Sequenced by immunoSEQ multiplex PCR; TCRdb stores in-frame clones only, minus some. The repertoire includes 35,000 or so clones, 85% to 90% of them detected once, and 5.5% to 7% sits in the top ten. This CDR3 is 13 amino acids long. V was shortened by 1 base and J by 3 bases, with 7 bases between the two germline ends. The V gene's germline CDR1 is SGHNT and CDR2 YYREEE (reference sequence). This record belongs to a study of radiotherapy plus CTLA-4 blockade in lung cancer. Study as a whole: Objective responses were observed in more than 15% of patients, and disease control was achieved by approximately 34%. Regarding the study as a whole: Clones derived from tumor TCRs expanded in blood after radiotherapy plus ipilimumab.

Sequencing was performed on peripheral blood, taken from a patient treated with radiotherapy plus ipilimumab. The V gene is TRBV5-4, the J gene TRBJ1-1; no definite D call. The TCR sequence derives from a human donor with non-small cell lung cancer who had stable disease on radiotherapy plus ipilimumab. CDR3 nucleotides: TGTGCCAGCAGCTTGATATCGGACACTGAAGCTTTCTTT. Residues: CASSLISDTEAFF.